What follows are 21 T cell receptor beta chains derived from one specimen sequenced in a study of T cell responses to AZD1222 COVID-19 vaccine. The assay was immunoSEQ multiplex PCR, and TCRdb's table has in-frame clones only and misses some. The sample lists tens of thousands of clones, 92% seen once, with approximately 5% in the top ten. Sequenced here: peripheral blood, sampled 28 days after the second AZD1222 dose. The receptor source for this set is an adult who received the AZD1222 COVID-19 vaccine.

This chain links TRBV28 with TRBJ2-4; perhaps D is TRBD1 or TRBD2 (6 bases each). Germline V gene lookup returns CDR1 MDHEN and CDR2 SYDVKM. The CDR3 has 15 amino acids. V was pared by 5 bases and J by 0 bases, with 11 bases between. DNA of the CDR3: TGTGCCAGCAGTGGCCCGGGGGCAGCCAAAAACATTCAGTACTTC. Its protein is CASSGPGAAKNIQYF. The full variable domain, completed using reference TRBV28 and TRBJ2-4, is DVKVTQSSRYLVKRTGEKVFLECVQDMDHENMFWYRQDPGLGLRLIYFSYDVKMKEKGDIPEGYSVSREKKERFSLILESASTNQTSMYLCASSGPGAAKNIQYFGAGTRLSVL.

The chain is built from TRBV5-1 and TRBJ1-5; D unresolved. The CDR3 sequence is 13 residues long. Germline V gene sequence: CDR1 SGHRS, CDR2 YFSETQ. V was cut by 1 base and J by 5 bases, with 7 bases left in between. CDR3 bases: TGCGCCAGCAGCTTGACTGGGCATCAGCCCCAGCATTTT. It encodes CASSLTGHQPQHF.

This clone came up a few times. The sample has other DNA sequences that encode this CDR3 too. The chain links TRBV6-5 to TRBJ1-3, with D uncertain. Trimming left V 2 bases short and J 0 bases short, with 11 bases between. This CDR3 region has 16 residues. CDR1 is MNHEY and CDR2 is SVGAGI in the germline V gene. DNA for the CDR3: TGTGCCAGCAGTTACGGTGACGGGAGCTCTGGAAACACCATATATTTT. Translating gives CASSYGDGSSGNTIYF.

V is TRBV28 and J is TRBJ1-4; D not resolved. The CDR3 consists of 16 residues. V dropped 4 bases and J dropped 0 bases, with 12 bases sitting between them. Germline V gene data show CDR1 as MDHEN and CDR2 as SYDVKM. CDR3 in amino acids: CASSSYRAATNEKLFF. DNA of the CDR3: TGTGCCAGCAGTTCCTATCGGGCCGCAACTAATGAAAAACTGTTTTTT.

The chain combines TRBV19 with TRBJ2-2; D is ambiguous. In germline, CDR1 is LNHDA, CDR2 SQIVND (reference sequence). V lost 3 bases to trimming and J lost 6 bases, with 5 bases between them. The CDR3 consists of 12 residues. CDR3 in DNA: TGTGCCAGTAGTATGAGTGCCGGGGAGCTGTTTTTT. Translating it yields CASSMSAGELFF.

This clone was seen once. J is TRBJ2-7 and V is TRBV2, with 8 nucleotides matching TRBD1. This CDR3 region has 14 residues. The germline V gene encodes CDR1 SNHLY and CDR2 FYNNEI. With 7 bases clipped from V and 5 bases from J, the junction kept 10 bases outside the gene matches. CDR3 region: CASNRRTGFNEQYF. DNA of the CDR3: TGTGCCAGCAATCGTCGGACAGGGTTCAACGAGCAGTACTTC.

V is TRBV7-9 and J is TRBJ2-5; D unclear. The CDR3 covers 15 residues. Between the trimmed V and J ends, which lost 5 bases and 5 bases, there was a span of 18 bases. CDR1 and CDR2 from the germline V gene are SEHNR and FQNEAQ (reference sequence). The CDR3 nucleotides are TGTGCCAGCAGCCCGGGCCACCATCCGGAGGAGACCCAGTACTTC. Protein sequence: CASSPGHHPEETQYF. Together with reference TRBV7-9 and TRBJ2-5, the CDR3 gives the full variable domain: DTGVSQNPRHKITKRGQNVTFRCDPISEHNRLYWYRQTLGQGPEFLTYFQNEAQLEKSRLLSDRFSAERPKGSFSTLEIQRTEQGDSAMYLCASSPGHHPEETQYFGPGTRLLVL.

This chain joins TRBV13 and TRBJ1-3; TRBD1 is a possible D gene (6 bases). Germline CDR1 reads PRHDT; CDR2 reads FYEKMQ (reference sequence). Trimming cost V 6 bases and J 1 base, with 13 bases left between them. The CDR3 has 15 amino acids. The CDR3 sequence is CASSTDRSSGNTIYF. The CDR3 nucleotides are TGTGCCAGCAGTACCGACAGGTCTTCTGGAAACACCATATATTTT.

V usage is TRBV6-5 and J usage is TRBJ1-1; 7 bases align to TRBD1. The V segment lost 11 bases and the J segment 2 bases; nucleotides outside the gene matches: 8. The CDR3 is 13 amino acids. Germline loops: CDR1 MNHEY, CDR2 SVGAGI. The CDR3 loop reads CAGGQVSNTEAFF. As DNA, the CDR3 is TGTGCCGGCGGACAGGTTTCAAACACTGAAGCTTTCTTT.

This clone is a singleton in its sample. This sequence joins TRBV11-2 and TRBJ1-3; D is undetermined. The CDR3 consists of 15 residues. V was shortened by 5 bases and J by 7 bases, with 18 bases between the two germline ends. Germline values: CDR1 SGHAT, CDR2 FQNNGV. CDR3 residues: CASSPRQGRSNTIYF. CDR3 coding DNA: TGTGCCAGCAGCCCGAGACAAGGGCGAAGCAACACCATATATTTT.

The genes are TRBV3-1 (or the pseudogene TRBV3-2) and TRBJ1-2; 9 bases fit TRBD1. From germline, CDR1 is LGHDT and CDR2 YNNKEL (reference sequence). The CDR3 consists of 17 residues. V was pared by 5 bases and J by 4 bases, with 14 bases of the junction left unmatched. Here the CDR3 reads CASSSLAATGGSYGYTF. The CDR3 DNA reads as TGTGCCAGCAGCTCCTTGGCAGCGACAGGGGGATCCTATGGCTACACCTTC.

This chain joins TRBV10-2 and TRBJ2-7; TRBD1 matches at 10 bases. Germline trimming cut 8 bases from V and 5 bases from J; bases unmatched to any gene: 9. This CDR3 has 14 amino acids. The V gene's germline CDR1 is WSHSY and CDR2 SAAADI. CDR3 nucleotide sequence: TGCGCCAGCTGGCCGGGACAGGGGCACCACGAGCAGTACTTC. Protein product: CASWPGQGHHEQYF.

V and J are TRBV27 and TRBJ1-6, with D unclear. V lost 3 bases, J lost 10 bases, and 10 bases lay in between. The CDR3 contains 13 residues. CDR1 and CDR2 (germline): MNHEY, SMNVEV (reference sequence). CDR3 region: CASSFDRPSPLHF. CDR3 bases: TGTGCCAGCAGTTTCGACCGGCCCTCACCCCTCCACTTT.

The CDR3 sequence: CASSLPTAEKLFF. The CDR3 DNA follows: TGTGCCAGCAGCTTGCCGACAGCTGAAAAACTGTTTTTT. This rearrangement joins TRBV7-2 to TRBJ1-4; D might be TRBD1 (5 bases). Trimming stripped 3 bases from V and 7 bases from J, with 9 bases between. The CDR3 is made up of 13 amino acids. Germline CDR1 SGHTA, CDR2 FQGNSA.

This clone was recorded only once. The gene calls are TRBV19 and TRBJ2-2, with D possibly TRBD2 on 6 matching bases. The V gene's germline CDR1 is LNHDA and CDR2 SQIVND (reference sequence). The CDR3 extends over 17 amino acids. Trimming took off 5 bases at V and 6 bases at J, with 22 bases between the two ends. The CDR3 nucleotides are TGTGCCAGTAGTCTCCGGTTCTTCAGGGAGGAGGCCGGGGAGCTGTTTTTT. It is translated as CASSLRFFREEAGELFF.

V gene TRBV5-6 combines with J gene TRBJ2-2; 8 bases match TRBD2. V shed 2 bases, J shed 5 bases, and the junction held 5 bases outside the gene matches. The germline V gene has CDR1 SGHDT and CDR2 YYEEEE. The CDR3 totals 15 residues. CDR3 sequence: CASSFRLAPTGELFF. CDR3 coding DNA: TGTGCCAGCAGCTTCCGACTAGCGCCTACCGGGGAGCTGTTTTTT.

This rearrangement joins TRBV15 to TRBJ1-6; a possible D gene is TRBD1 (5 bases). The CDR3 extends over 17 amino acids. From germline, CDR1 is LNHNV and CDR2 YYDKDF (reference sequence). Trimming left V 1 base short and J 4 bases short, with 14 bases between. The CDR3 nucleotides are TGTGCCACCAGCAGAGTAATCCGGGGCGCTTATAATTCACCCCTCCACTTT. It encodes CATSRVIRGAYNSPLHF.

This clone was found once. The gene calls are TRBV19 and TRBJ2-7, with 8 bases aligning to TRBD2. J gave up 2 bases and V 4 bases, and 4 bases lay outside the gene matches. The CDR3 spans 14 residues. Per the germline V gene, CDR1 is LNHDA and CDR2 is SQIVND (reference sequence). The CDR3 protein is CASSTGRGAYEQYF. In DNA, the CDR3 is TGTGCCAGTAGTACGGGGCGGGGGGCCTACGAGCAGTACTTC.

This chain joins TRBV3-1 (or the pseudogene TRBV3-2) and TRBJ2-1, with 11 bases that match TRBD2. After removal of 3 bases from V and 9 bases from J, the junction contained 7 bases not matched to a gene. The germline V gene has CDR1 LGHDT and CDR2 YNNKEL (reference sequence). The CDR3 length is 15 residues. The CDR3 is CASSHLAGGPGEQFF. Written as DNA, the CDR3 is TGTGCCAGCAGCCATTTAGCGGGAGGGCCTGGTGAGCAGTTCTTC.

In nucleotides, the CDR3 is TGTGCCAGCAGCGCGGGGGGTTTCACCGGGGAGCTGTTTTTT. It specifies CASSAGGFTGELFF. The chain has TRBV28 and TRBJ2-2; TRBD2 matches 8 bases. CDR3 size: 14 residues. Trimming took 6 bases from V and 4 from J; bases not matched to a gene: 4. In germline, CDR1 is MDHEN, CDR2 SYDVKM.

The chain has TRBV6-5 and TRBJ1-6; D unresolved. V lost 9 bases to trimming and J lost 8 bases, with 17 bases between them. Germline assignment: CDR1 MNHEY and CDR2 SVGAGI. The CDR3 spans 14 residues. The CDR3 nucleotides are TGTGCCAGTAACCCCCAGTTACTTGATTCACCCCTCCACTTT. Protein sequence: CASNPQLLDSPLHF.